This is a list of T cell receptor beta chains from one sample in a study of blood T cell repertoires in COVID-19. Libraries were prepared by immunoSEQ multiplex PCR; TCRdb keeps only in-frame clonotypes and omits some of them. Of tens of thousands of clones in the sample, 75% to 85% were seen once. Sample: peripheral blood. The source is a man over 45 with COVID-19, enrolled during active disease. Both conserved end residues are part of each CDR3. Fields, in order: CDR3 protein, CDR3 DNA, V gene, clone size, J gene, D gene. D genes are given only for firm matches. The listing skips clone size in some rows; elsewhere it reads once, few, many or a size class.

CDR3: CASRAGGVDRERYTF
DNA: TGTGCCAGTCGCGCTGGGGGGGTGGACAGGGAACGCTACACCTTC
V: TRBV27
size: .
J: TRBJ1-2
D: TRBD1

CDR3: CASSPPNGDTQYF
DNA: TGTGCCAGCAGTCCCCCCAACGGGGATACGCAGTATTTT
V: TRBV28
size: .
J: TRBJ2-3
D: .

CDR3: CASSLTGTSRPYEQYF
DNA: TGTGCCAGCAGTTTGACAGGGACTAGCCGTCCCTACGAGCAGTACTTC
V: TRBV27
size: .
J: TRBJ2-7
D: TRBD2

CDR3: CSVWTGNYGYTF
DNA: TGCAGCGTATGGACAGGGAACTATGGCTACACCTTC
V: TRBV29-1
size: once
J: TRBJ1-2
D: TRBD1

CDR3: CASSFQGPSGEQYF
DNA: TGTGCCAGCAGCTTTCAGGGTCCCTCAGGAGAGCAGTACTTC
V: TRBV5-4
size: .
J: TRBJ2-7
D: .

CDR3: CAISEGGGQFF
DNA: TGTGCCATCAGTGAAGGGGGGGGGCAGTTCTTC
V: TRBV10-3
size: few
J: TRBJ2-1
D: .

CDR3: CASSLQGAVDEQYF
DNA: TGTGCCAGCAGTTTACAGGGGGCCGTAGACGAGCAGTACTTC
V: TRBV27
size: .
J: TRBJ2-7
D: TRBD1

CDR3: CSTGRTGGFQGYF
DNA: TGCAGCACAGGGAGGACAGGGGGCTTTCAGGGGTACTTC
V: TRBV29-1
size: .
J: TRBJ2-5
D: TRBD1

CDR3: CASSRSSGRNYEQYF
DNA: TGCGCCAGCAGCCGGAGTAGCGGGCGAAACTACGAGCAGTACTTC
V: TRBV4-1
size: .
J: TRBJ2-7
D: TRBD2

CDR3: CAISIQGSNTEAFF
DNA: TGTGCCATCAGTATACAGGGTTCGAACACTGAAGCTTTCTTT
V: TRBV10-3
size: .
J: TRBJ1-1
D: .

CDR3: CASTSDRIQETQYF
DNA: TGTGCCAGCACCTCAGACAGGATCCAAGAGACCCAGTACTTC
V: TRBV28
size: once
J: TRBJ2-5
D: .

CDR3: CASSSPDSYNYGYTF
DNA: TGCGCCAGCAGCTCCCCGGACAGTTACAACTATGGCTACACCTTC
V: TRBV5-1
size: .
J: TRBJ1-2
D: .

CDR3: CASSFKGSNSGIQETQYF
DNA: TGTGCCAGCAGCTTCAAAGGTTCGAATAGCGGGATACAAGAGACCCAGTACTTC
V: TRBV5-4
size: .
J: TRBJ2-5
D: TRBD2

CDR3: CATSATGYEQFF
DNA: TGTGCCACCAGTGCCACAGGGTATGAGCAGTTCTTC
V: TRBV24-1
size: .
J: TRBJ2-1
D: .

CDR3: CASSEALGQNTEAFF
DNA: TGTGCCAGCAGTGAAGCGCTCGGACAGAACACTGAAGCTTTCTTT
V: TRBV2
size: .
J: TRBJ1-1
D: .

CDR3: CASSSGPSGRVNEQYF
DNA: TGTGCCAGCAGCTCTGGGCCTAGCGGGAGGGTAAACGAGCAGTACTTC
V: TRBV11-2
size: .
J: TRBJ2-7
D: TRBD2

CDR3: CASRRDGNYGYTF
DNA: TGTGCCAGCAGGAGAGACGGGAACTATGGCTACACCTTC
V: TRBV7-2
size: .
J: TRBJ1-2
D: .

CDR3: CASSLPELMNTEAFF
DNA: TGTGCCAGCAGCTTGCCGGAGCTAATGAACACTGAAGCTTTCTTT
V: TRBV5-6
size: .
J: TRBJ1-1
D: .

CDR3: CASSFAPNGQDRSPLHF
DNA: TGTGCCAGCAGCTTTGCGCCGAACGGACAGGATAGGTCACCCCTCCACTTT
V: TRBV11-3
size: medium-sized
J: TRBJ1-6
D: TRBD1

CDR3: CASSLGAGVNTGELFF
DNA: TGTGCCAGCAGTTTAGGAGCGGGAGTCAACACCGGGGAGCTGTTTTTT
V: TRBV27
size: .
J: TRBJ2-2
D: TRBD2

CDR3: CASSPKDKGQPQHF
DNA: TGTGCCAGCTCACCAAAGGATAAGGGGCAGCCCCAGCATTTT
V: TRBV18
size: .
J: TRBJ1-5
D: .

CDR3: CSARDRTAYGYTF
DNA: TGCAGCGCCAGAGACAGGACCGCCTATGGCTACACCTTC
V: TRBV29-1
size: .
J: TRBJ1-2
D: .

CDR3: CASRDTGGVSEAFF
DNA: TGTGCCAGCAGGGATACAGGGGGTGTATCTGAAGCTTTCTTT
V: TRBV6-5
size: .
J: TRBJ1-1
D: TRBD1

CDR3: CAISVAGVEQYF
DNA: TGTGCCATCAGTGTCGCAGGGGTCGAGCAGTACTTC
V: TRBV10-3
size: .
J: TRBJ2-7
D: .

CDR3: CASSGAYEQYF
DNA: TGCGCCAGCAGCGGAGCCTACGAGCAGTACTTC
V: TRBV10-2
size: once
J: TRBJ2-7
D: .

CDR3: CASSYRPEVAGTPQFF
DNA: TGTGCCAGCAGCTACCGCCCGGAGGTAGCGGGCACACCGCAGTTCTTC
V: TRBV9
size: .
J: TRBJ2-1
D: TRBD2

CDR3: CASSYTGNGILDIQYF
DNA: TGTGCCAGCAGTTACACGGGGAACGGGATTCTGGACATTCAGTACTTC
V: TRBV6-5
size: .
J: TRBJ2-4
D: .

CDR3: CASSLRQGAPVRELFF
DNA: TGTGCCAGCAGTTTACGACAGGGGGCACCGGTCCGGGAGCTGTTTTTT
V: TRBV6-5
size: .
J: TRBJ2-2
D: TRBD1

CDR3: CSARHNQETQYF
DNA: TGCAGCGCCCGACACAACCAAGAGACCCAGTACTTC
V: TRBV29-1
size: .
J: TRBJ2-5
D: .

CDR3: CASTRSDNTGELFF
DNA: TGCGCCAGCACGAGGTCAGACAACACCGGGGAGCTGTTTTTT
V: TRBV5-1
size: .
J: TRBJ2-2
D: .

CDR3: CAWGGQGPTNEKLFF
DNA: TGTGCCTGGGGTGGACAGGGTCCAACTAATGAAAAACTGTTTTTT
V: TRBV30
size: once
J: TRBJ1-4
D: TRBD1

CDR3: CASSERLDLQETQYF
DNA: TGTGCCAGCAGTGAGAGATTGGACTTACAAGAGACCCAGTACTTC
V: TRBV28
size: .
J: TRBJ2-5
D: .

CDR3: CASSPPGQGVREKLFF
DNA: TGTGCCAGCTCACCACCGGGACAGGGAGTTCGGGAAAAACTGTTTTTT
V: TRBV18
size: .
J: TRBJ1-4
D: TRBD1

CDR3: CASTGEKDGELFF
DNA: TGTGCCAGCACGGGGGAAAAGGACGGGGAGCTGTTTTTT
V: TRBV6-5
size: .
J: TRBJ2-2
D: .

CDR3: CASSSGTTRINQPQHF
DNA: TGTGCCAGCAGCTCCGGGACAACTCGAATCAATCAGCCCCAGCATTTT
V: TRBV6-2/TRBV6-3
size: .
J: TRBJ1-5
D: .

CDR3: CASSTPGQPYGYTF
DNA: TGTGCCAGCAGTACCCCGGGACAGCCCTATGGCTACACCTTC
V: TRBV28
size: .
J: TRBJ1-2
D: TRBD1

CDR3: CASSPRQGAIGGELFF
DNA: TGTGCCAGCAGCCCCCGGCAGGGGGCTATTGGCGGGGAGCTGTTTTTT
V: TRBV5-4
size: .
J: TRBJ2-2
D: TRBD1

CDR3: CASSRLAQYNEQFF
DNA: TGTGCCAGCAGCAGACTTGCCCAGTACAATGAGCAGTTCTTC
V: TRBV2
size: .
J: TRBJ2-1
D: .

CDR3: CASSPTTDNSPLHF
DNA: TGTGCCAGCTCACCAACGACAGATAATTCACCCCTCCACTTT
V: TRBV18
size: .
J: TRBJ1-6
D: .

CDR3: CASSQARRGGTEAFF
DNA: TGTGCCAGCAGCCAAGCCCGAAGGGGAGGAACTGAAGCTTTCTTT
V: TRBV3-1/TRBV3-2
size: .
J: TRBJ1-1
D: .

CDR3: CASSQENRVENVAFF
DNA: TGCGCCAGCAGCCAAGAGAACAGGGTGGAAAATGTAGCTTTCTTT
V: TRBV4-3
size: .
J: TRBJ1-1
D: .

CDR3: CSAGLRYEQYF
DNA: TGCAGCGCCGGACTCCGCTACGAGCAGTACTTC
V: TRBV20-1
size: .
J: TRBJ2-7
D: .

CDR3: CSVGGGLTFF
DNA: TGCAGCGTTGGGGGGGGGCTCACTTTCTTT
V: TRBV29-1
size: .
J: TRBJ1-1
D: .

CDR3: CASSPGLANNEQFF
DNA: TGTGCCAGTAGTCCGGGACTAGCGAACAATGAGCAGTTCTTC
V: TRBV19
size: once
J: TRBJ2-1
D: TRBD2

CDR3: CAWSVRSSPGSAGNTIYF
DNA: TGTGCCTGGAGTGTACGGAGTAGCCCCGGGTCGGCTGGAAACACCATATATTTT
V: TRBV30
size: .
J: TRBJ1-3
D: .

CDR3: CASSLGLMDTQYF
DNA: TGTGCCAGCAGCTTAGGACTAATGGATACGCAGTATTTT
V: TRBV11-2
size: once
J: TRBJ2-3
D: .

CDR3: CAWREGSYEQYF
DNA: TGTGCCTGGCGGGAGGGGTCTTACGAGCAGTACTTC
V: TRBV30
size: few
J: TRBJ2-7
D: TRBD2

CDR3: CASSIPGLAGYTQYF
DNA: TGTGCCAGTAGTATTCCGGGACTAGCGGGTTATACGCAGTATTTT
V: TRBV19
size: .
J: TRBJ2-3
D: TRBD2

CDR3: CASSYSTSSDTQYF
DNA: TGTGCCAGCAGTTACTCGACTAGCTCAGATACGCAGTATTTT
V: TRBV6-2/TRBV6-3
size: .
J: TRBJ2-3
D: TRBD2

CDR3: CASSSRTILSYEQYF
DNA: TGTGCCAGCAGCTCTAGGACTATCCTCTCCTACGAGCAGTACTTC
V: TRBV28
size: .
J: TRBJ2-7
D: .